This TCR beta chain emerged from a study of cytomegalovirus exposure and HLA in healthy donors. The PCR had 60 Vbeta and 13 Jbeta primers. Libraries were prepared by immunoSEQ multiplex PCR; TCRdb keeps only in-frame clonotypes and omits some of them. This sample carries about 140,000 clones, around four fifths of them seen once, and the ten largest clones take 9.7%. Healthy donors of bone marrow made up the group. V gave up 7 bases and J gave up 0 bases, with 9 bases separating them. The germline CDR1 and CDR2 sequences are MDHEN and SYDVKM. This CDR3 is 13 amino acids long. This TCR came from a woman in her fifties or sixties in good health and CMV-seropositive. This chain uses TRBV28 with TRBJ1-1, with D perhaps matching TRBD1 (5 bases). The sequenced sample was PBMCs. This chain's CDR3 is CASKGLMNTEAFF. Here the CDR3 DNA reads TGTGCCAGCAAGGGGTTGATGAACACTGAAGCTTTCTTT. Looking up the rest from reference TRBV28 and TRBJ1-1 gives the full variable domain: DVKVTQSSRYLVKRTGEKVFLECVQDMDHENMFWYRQDPGLGLRLIYFSYDVKMKEKGDIPEGYSVSREKKERFSLILESASTNQTSMYLCASKGLMNTEAFFGQGTRLTVV.